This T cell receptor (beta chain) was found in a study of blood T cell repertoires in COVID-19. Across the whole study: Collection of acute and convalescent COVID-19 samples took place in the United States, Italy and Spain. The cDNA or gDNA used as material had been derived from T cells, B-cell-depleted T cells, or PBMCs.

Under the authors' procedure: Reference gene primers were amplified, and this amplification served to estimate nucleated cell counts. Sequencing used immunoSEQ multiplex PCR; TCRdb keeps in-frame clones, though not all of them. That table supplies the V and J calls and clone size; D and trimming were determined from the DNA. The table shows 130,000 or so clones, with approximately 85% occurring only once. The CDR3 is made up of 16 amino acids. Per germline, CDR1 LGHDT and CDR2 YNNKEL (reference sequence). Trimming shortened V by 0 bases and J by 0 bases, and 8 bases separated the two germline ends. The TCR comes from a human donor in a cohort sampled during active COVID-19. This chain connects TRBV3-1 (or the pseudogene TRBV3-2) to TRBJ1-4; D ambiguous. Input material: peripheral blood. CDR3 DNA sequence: TGTGCCAGCAGCCAAGATCTGGAGGCAACTAATGAAAAACTGTTTTTT. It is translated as CASSQDLEATNEKLFF.